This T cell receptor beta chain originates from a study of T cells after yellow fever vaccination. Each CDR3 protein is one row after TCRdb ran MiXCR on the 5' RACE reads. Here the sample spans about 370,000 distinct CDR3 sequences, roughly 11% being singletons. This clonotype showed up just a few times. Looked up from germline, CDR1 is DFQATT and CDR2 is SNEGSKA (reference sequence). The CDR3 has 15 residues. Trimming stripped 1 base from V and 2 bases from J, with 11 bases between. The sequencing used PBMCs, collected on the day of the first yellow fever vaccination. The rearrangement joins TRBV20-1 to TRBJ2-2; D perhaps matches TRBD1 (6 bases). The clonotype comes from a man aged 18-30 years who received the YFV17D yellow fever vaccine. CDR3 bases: TGCAGTGCTAGAGGGCAGGGGATCAACACCGGGGAGCTGTTTTTT. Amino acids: CSARGQGINTGELFF.